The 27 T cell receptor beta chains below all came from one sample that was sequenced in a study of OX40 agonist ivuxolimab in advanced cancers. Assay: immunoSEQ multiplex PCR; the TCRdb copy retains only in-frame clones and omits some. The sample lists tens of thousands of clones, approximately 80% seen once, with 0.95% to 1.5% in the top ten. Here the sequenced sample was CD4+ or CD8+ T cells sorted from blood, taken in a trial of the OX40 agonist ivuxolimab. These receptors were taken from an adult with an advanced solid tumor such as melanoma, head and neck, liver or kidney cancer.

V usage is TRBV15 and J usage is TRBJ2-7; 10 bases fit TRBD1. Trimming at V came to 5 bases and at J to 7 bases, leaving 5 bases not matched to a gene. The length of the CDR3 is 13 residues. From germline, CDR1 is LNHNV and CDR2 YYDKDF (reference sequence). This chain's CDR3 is CATSWGTGEEQYF. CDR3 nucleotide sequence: TGTGCCACCAGCTGGGGGACAGGGGAAGAGCAGTACTTC.

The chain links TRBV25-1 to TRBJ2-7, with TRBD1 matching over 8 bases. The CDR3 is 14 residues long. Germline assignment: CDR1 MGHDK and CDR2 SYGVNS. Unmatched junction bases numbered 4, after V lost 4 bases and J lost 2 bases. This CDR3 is CASSAGQGPYEQYF. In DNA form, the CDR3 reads TGTGCCAGCAGTGCCGGACAGGGTCCCTACGAGCAGTACTTC.

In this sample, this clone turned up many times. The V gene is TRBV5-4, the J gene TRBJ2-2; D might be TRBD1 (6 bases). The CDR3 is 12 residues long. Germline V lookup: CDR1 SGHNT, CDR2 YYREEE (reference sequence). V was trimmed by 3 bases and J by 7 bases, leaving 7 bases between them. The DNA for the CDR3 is TGTGCCAGCAGCTCAGGGGTCGGGGAGCTGTTTTTT. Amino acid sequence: CASSSGVGELFF.

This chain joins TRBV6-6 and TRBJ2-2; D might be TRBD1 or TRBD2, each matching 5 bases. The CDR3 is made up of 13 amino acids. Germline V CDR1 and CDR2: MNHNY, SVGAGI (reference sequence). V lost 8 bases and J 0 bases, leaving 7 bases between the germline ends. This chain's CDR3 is CASEGTNTGELFF. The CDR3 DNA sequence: TGTGCCAGCGAGGGGACGAACACCGGGGAGCTGTTTTTT.

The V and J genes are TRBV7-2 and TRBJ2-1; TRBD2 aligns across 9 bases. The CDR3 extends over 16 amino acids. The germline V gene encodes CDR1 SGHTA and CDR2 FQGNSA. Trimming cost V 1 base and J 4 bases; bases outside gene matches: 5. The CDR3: CASSLEGSGGYNEQFF. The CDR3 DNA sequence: TGTGCCAGCAGCTTAGAAGGTAGCGGGGGATACAATGAGCAGTTCTTC.

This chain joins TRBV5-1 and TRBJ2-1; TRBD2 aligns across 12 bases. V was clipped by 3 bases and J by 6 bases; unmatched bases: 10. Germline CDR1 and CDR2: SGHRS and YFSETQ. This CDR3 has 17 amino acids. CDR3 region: CASSSRQTLAGGNEQFF. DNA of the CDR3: TGCGCCAGCAGCTCCCGACAAACACTAGCGGGAGGCAATGAGCAGTTCTTC. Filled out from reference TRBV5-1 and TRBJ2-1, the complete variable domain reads KAGVTQTPRYLIKTRGQQVTLSCSPISGHRSVSWYQQTPGQGLQFLFEYFSETQRNKGNFPGRFSGRQFSNSRSEMNVSTLELGDSALYLCASSSRQTLAGGNEQFFGPGTRLTVL.

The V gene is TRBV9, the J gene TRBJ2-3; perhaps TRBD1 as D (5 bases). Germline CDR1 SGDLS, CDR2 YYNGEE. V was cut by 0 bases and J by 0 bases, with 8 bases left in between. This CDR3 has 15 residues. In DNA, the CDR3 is TGTGCCAGCAGCGTAGGGGGCCCTAGCACAGATACGCAGTATTTT. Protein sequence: CASSVGGPSTDTQYF.

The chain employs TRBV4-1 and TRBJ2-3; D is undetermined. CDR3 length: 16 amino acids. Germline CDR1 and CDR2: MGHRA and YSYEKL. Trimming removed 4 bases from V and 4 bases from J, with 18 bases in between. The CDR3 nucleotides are TGCGCCAGCAGCCGATCCTCCCATGGGATCGCAGATACGCAGTATTTT. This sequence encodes CASSRSSHGIADTQYF.

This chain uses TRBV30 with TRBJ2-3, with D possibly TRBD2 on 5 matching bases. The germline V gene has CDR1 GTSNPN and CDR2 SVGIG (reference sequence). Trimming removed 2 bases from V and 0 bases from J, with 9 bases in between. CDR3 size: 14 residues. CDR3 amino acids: CAWSWTSSTDTQYF. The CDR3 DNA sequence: TGTGCCTGGAGTTGGACTTCTAGCACAGATACGCAGTATTTT.

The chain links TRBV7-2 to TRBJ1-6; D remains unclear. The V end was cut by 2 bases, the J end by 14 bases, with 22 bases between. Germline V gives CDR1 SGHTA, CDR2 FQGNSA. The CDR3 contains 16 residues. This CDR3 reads CASSLTIGGQNRALHF. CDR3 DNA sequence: TGTGCCAGCAGCTTAACTATCGGAGGGCAAAATAGGGCCCTCCACTTT.

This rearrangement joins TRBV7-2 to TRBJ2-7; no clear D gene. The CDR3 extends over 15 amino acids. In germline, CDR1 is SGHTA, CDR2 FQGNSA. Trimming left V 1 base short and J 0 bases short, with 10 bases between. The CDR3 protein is CASSLGAINSYEQYF. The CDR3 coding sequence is TGTGCCAGCAGCTTAGGGGCTATCAACTCCTACGAGCAGTACTTC. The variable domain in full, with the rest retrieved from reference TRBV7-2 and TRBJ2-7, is GAGVSQSPSNKVTEKGKDVELRCDPISGHTALYWYRQSLGQGLEFLIYFQGNSAPDKSGLPSDRFSAERTGGSVSTLTIQRTQQEDSAVYLCASSLGAINSYEQYFGPGTRLTVT.

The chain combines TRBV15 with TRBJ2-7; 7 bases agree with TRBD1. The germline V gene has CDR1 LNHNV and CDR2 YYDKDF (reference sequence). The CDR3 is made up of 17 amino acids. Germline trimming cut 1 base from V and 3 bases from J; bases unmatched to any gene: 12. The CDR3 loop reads CATSRAQTGQRLYEQYF. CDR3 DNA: TGTGCCACCAGCAGAGCCCAAACGGGACAGAGACTCTACGAGCAGTACTTC. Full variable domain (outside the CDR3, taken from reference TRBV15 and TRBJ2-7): DAMVIQNPRYQVTQFGKPVTLSCSQTLNHNVMYWYQQKSSQAPKLLFHYYDKDFNNEADTPDNFQSRRPNTSFCFLDIRSPGLGDTAMYLCATSRAQTGQRLYEQYFGPGTRLTVT.

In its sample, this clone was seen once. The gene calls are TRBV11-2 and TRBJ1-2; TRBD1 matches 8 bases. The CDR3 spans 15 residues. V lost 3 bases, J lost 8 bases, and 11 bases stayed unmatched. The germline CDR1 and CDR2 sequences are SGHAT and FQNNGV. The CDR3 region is CASSFSGQGGWGYTF. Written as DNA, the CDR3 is TGTGCCAGCAGCTTCTCCGGACAGGGAGGATGGGGCTACACCTTC.

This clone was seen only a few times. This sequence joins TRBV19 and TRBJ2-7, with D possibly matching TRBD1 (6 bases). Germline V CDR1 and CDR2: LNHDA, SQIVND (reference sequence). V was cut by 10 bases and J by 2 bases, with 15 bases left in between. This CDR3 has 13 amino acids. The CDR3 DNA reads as TGTGCCACCACCGGGACATACACCTACGAGCAGTACTTC. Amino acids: CATTGTYTYEQYF.

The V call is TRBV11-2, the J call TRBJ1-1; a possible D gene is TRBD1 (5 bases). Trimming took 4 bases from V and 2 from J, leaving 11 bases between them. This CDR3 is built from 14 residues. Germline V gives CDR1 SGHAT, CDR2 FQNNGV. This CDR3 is CASSSSTDNTEAFF. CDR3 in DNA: TGTGCCAGCAGCTCTTCGACAGATAACACTGAAGCTTTCTTT. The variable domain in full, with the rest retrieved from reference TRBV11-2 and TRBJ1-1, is EAGVAQSPRYKIIEKRQSVAFWCNPISGHATLYWYQQILGQGPKLLIQFQNNGVVDDSQLPKDRFSAERLKGVDSTLKIQPAKLEDSAVYLCASSSSTDNTEAFFGQGTRLTVV.

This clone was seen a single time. The CDR3 sequence is CASSFPGQGAGELFF. The CDR3 bases are TGCGCCAGCAGCTTCCCGGGACAGGGAGCCGGGGAGCTGTTTTTT. The chain uses TRBV5-1 and TRBJ2-2; 9 nucleotides agree with TRBD1. V was pared by 2 bases and J by 6 bases, with 5 bases of the junction left unmatched. There are 15 residues in the CDR3. CDR1 and CDR2 (germline): SGHRS, YFSETQ.

CDR3 amino acids: CASSDGGARTEAFF. Written as DNA, the CDR3 is TGTGCCAGCAGCGATGGGGGGGCGCGAACTGAAGCTTTCTTT. The chain carries TRBV7-2 and TRBJ1-1, with a weak D call TRBD1 (6 bases). Germline V gene data show CDR1 as SGHTA and CDR2 as FQGNSA. The CDR3 is made up of 14 amino acids. Trimming shortened V by 5 bases and J by 5 bases, and 15 bases separated the two germline ends.

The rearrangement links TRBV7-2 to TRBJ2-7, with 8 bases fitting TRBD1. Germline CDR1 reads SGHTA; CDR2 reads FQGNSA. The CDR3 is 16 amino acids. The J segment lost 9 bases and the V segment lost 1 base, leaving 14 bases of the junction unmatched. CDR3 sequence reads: CASSLVGTGQGLTQYF. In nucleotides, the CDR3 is TGTGCCAGCAGCTTAGTCGGTACAGGACAGGGTCTCACGCAGTACTTC.

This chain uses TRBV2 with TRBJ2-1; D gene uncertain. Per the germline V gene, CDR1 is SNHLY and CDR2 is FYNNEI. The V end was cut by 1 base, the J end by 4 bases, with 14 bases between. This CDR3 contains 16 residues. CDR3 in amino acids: CASSEGRSIGYNEQFF. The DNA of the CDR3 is TGTGCCAGCAGTGAAGGTCGGTCCATAGGGTACAATGAGCAGTTCTTC.

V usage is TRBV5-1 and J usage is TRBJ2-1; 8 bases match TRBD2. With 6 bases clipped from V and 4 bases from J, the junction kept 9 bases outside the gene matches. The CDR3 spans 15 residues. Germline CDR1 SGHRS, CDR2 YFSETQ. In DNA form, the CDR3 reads TGCGCCAGCACTGCGGGGGGAGGGAAGTACAATGAGCAGTTCTTC. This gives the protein CASTAGGGKYNEQFF.

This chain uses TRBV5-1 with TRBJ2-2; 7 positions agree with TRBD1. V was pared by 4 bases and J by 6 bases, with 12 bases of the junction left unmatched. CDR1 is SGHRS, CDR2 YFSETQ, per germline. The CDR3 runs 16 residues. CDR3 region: CASSINTGTAAGELFF. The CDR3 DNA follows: TGCGCCAGCAGCATTAATACCGGGACAGCGGCCGGGGAGCTGTTTTTT.

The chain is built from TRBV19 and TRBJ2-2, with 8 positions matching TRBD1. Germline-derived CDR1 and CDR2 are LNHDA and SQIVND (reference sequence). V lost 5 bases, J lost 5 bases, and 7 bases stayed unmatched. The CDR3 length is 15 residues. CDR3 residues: CASSVGQGRTGELFF. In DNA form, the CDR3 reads TGTGCCAGTAGTGTTGGACAGGGACGAACCGGGGAGCTGTTTTTT.

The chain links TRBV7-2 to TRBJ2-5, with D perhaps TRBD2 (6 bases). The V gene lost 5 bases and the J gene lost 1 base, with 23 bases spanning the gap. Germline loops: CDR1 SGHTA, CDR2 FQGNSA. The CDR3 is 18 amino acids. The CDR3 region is CASSPRRLAVITQETQYF. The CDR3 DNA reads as TGTGCCAGCAGCCCGCGCCGTTTAGCGGTGATCACCCAAGAGACCCAGTACTTC. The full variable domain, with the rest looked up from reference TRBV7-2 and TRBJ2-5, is GAGVSQSPSNKVTEKGKDVELRCDPISGHTALYWYRQSLGQGLEFLIYFQGNSAPDKSGLPSDRFSAERTGGSVSTLTIQRTQQEDSAVYLCASSPRRLAVITQETQYFGPGTRLLVL.

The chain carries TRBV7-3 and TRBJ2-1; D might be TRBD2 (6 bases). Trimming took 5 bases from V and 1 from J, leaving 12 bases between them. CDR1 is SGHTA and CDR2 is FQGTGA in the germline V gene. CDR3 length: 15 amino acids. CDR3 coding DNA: TGTGCCAGCAGCAAGGGACTCGGATCCTACAATGAGCAGTTCTTC. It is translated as CASSKGLGSYNEQFF.

In DNA form, the CDR3 reads TGCGCCAGGAGGGGACAGGGGGATGAGCAGTTCTTC. Protein product: CARRGQGDEQFF. V is TRBV10-1 and J is TRBJ2-1, with TRBD1 identical over 11 bases. Germline V gene data show CDR1 as WNHNN and CDR2 as SYGVQD (reference sequence). The CDR3 spans 12 residues. Trimming cost V 9 bases and J 8 bases; bases outside gene matches: 3.

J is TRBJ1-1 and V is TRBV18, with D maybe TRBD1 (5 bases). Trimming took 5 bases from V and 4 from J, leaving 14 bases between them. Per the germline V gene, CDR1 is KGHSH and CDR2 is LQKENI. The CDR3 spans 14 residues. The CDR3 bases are TGTGCCAGCTCAACAAAGACAGTGACCACTGAAGCTTTCTTT. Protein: CASSTKTVTTEAFF.

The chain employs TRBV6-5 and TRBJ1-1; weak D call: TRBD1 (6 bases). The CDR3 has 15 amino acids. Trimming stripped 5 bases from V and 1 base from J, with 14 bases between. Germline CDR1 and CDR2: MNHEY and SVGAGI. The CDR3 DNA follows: TGTGCCAGCAGTAGGCGGACAGAAGGGAACACTGAAGCTTTCTTT. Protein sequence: CASSRRTEGNTEAFF.